This TCR beta chain stems from a study of blood T cell repertoires in COVID-19. For the study at large: Some COVID-19 samples were acute and others convalescent; all came from the United States, Italy and Spain. From T cells, B-cell-depleted T cells, or PBMCs came the material, which was cDNA or gDNA.

As handled by the study authors: The authors estimated nucleated cell counts from reference gene primer amplification. Using immunoSEQ multiplex PCR, the repertoire was profiled, and TCRdb retains in-frame clones only, with some absent. V, J and clone size derive from that table, while D and trimming were established from the DNA sequence. The data contain 120,000 or so clones, roughly four fifths of them singletons. This CDR3 has 15 residues. Trimming took 1 base from V and 3 from J, leaving 10 bases between them. The germline gives CDR1 MGHRA, CDR2 YSYEKL. Source material: peripheral blood. The V gene is TRBV4-1, the J gene TRBJ1-5; D is possibly TRBD1 (6 bases). This receptor was identified in a woman between 65 and 79 years old with acute or convalescent COVID-19. The CDR3 sequence is CASSQGGGHNQPQHF. The DNA for the CDR3 is TGCGCCAGCAGCCAAGGCGGGGGGCACAATCAGCCCCAGCATTTT.